Below, 26 T cell receptor beta chains from the same sample are listed, as sequenced in a study of blood T cell repertoires in COVID-19. Method: immunoSEQ multiplex PCR; TCRdb's copy keeps in-frame clones and lacks some. The top ten clones hold roughly 9.6% of a sample with fewer than 55,000 clones, approximately 70% of them seen once. The sequenced sample was peripheral blood. The origin of the receptors is a woman aged 70 to 79 with acute or convalescent COVID-19.

This sequence joins TRBV3-1 (or the pseudogene TRBV3-2) and TRBJ1-1; no reliable D call. Germline V gene sequence: CDR1 LGHDT, CDR2 YNNKEL (reference sequence). Trimming took 4 bases from V and 0 from J, leaving 12 bases between them. The CDR3 runs to 15 residues. CDR3 protein: CASSPQQRMNTEAFF. DNA for the CDR3: TGTGCCAGCAGCCCCCAACAGAGAATGAACACTGAAGCTTTCTTT.

The chain is built from TRBV9 and TRBJ2-4; D call uncertain. Germline CDR1 and CDR2: SGDLS and YYNGEE. The CDR3 contains 14 residues. The V end lost 0 bases, the J end lost 0 bases, and 4 bases lay between the germline ends. The CDR3 DNA reads as TGTGCCAGCAGCGTAGGACTAGCCAAAAACATTCAGTACTTC. Its translation: CASSVGLAKNIQYF.

V and J are TRBV11-3 and TRBJ1-6; TRBD1 aligns across 9 bases. V gave up 4 bases and J gave up 9 bases; unmatched junction bases: 19. CDR1 is SGHNT, CDR2 YENEEA, per germline. The CDR3 totals 19 residues. The CDR3 region is CASSSPGQGSRGEVSPLHF. CDR3 coding DNA: TGTGCCAGCAGCTCACCGGGACAGGGATCCCGGGGCGAGGTTTCACCCCTCCACTTT.

This clone was found once. This chain uses TRBV28 with TRBJ1-2, with 7 bases aligning to TRBD1. The CDR3 runs 14 residues. Germline V CDR1 and CDR2: MDHEN, SYDVKM. The V and J ends lost 7 bases and 7 bases, in that order; junction bases with no gene match: 12. CDR3 nucleotide sequence: TGTGCCAGCACCCAGGGGGGTGGCCCTGGTGGCTACACCTTC. Its protein is CASTQGGGPGGYTF.

This clone occurred once. This chain connects TRBV2 to TRBJ2-1; D gene ambiguous. V lost 11 bases to trimming and J lost 4 bases, with 12 bases between them. CDR3 size: 12 residues. The germline gives CDR1 SNHLY, CDR2 FYNNEI. CDR3 sequence (DNA): TGTGCCGGCCACGGGTCATACAATGAGCAGTTCTTC. Translating it yields CAGHGSYNEQFF.

The chain couples TRBV5-1 to TRBJ1-6; a possible D gene is TRBD1 (6 bases). The CDR3 contains 16 residues. CDR1 is SGHRS, CDR2 YFSETQ, per germline. With 0 bases removed from V and 4 bases from J, the gap between germline ends came to 11 bases. The CDR3 sequence: CASSLGQDLYNSPLHF. DNA for the CDR3: TGCGCCAGCAGCTTGGGACAGGATTTATATAATTCACCCCTCCACTTT.

The chain links TRBV25-1 to TRBJ2-5, with 7 positions matching TRBD1. Per the germline V gene, CDR1 is MGHDK and CDR2 is SYGVNS. With V trimmed by 3 bases and J by 9 bases, 7 bases remained unmatched. CDR3 length equals 13 residues. The CDR3 is CASSEYRGGPQYF. Written as DNA, the CDR3 is TGTGCCAGCAGTGAGTACAGGGGTGGGCCCCAGTACTTC.

The chain carries TRBV7-2 and TRBJ2-6; D not resolved. Germline V gene data show CDR1 as SGHTA and CDR2 as FQGNSA. The V gene lost 3 bases and the J gene lost 0 bases, with 9 bases spanning the gap. The CDR3 contains 16 residues. The CDR3 nucleotides are TGTGCCAGCAGCTTTCCAGCGCACTCTGGGGCCAACGTCCTGACTTTC. This translates into CASSFPAHSGANVLTF.

This clone has only one observation. The V call is TRBV29-1, the J call TRBJ2-1; 7 bases agree with TRBD2. CDR1 SQVTM and CDR2 ANQGSEA come from the germline V gene. V dropped 6 bases and J dropped 7; count of bases not matched to a gene: 12. The CDR3 consists of 14 residues. The CDR3 sequence is CSVQVGGSRNEQFF. In DNA form, the CDR3 reads TGCAGCGTACAGGTTGGCGGGAGTAGGAATGAGCAGTTCTTC.

The chain links TRBV21-1 to TRBJ2-2; the table's D gene call, TRBD2, was not cross checked with the DNA. TRBV21-1 is a listed pseudogene. The CDR3 is made up of 14 amino acids. DNA for the CDR3: TGTGCCAGCTCGAGCGGGACGAACACCGGGGAGCTGTTTTTT. Translated, it gives CASSSGTNTGELFF.

The rearrangement uses TRBV2 and TRBJ2-1, with TRBD2 identical over 8 bases. V shed 1 base, J shed 10 bases, and the junction held 6 bases outside the gene matches. The CDR3 is made up of 14 amino acids. Germline V gives CDR1 SNHLY, CDR2 FYNNEI. DNA for the CDR3: TGTGCCAGCAGTGAAGTAGAAGCGGGAGACGAGCAGTTCTTC. Translated: CASSEVEAGDEQFF. The full variable domain, with the rest looked up from reference TRBV2 and TRBJ2-1, is EPEVTQTPSHQVTQMGQEVILRCVPISNHLYFYWYRQILGQKVEFLVSFYNNEISEKSEIFDDQFSVERPDGSNFTLKIRSTKLEDSAMYFCASSEVEAGDEQFFGPGTRLTVL.

This clone was found a few times. V gene TRBV15 combines with J gene TRBJ2-1; no clear D. V lost 0 bases to trimming and J lost 8 bases, with 23 bases between them. The CDR3 has 18 amino acids. Germline-derived CDR1 and CDR2 are LNHNV and YYDKDF (reference sequence). The CDR3 DNA follows: TGTGCCACCAGCAGAGAGACCTTTGAGAGCCTTGGGCCATATGAGCAGTTCTTC. Translating it yields CATSRETFESLGPYEQFF.

This clone was recorded once. The chain uses TRBV5-1 and TRBJ1-3, with D possibly being TRBD1 (5 bases). The CDR3 spans 16 residues. Germline CDR1 is SGHRS and CDR2 is YFSETQ. The V and J ends lost 1 base and 4 bases respectively, with 15 bases between them. The CDR3, as DNA: TGCGCCAGCAGCTTGCCTCCACCTGGGGGGGGAAACACCATATATTTT. As protein: CASSLPPPGGGNTIYF. Drawing the rest from reference TRBV5-1 and TRBJ1-3, the complete variable domain is KAGVTQTPRYLIKTRGQQVTLSCSPISGHRSVSWYQQTPGQGLQFLFEYFSETQRNKGNFPGRFSGRQFSNSRSEMNVSTLELGDSALYLCASSLPPPGGGNTIYFGEGSWLTVV.

The chain carries TRBV7-2 and TRBJ1-4, with D maybe TRBD1 (5 bases). The V and J ends lost 0 bases and 8 bases respectively, with 7 bases between them. CDR1 and CDR2 from the germline V gene are SGHTA and FQGNSA. The CDR3 loop spans 13 amino acids. CDR3 amino acids: CASSLARGEKLFF. In DNA form, the CDR3 reads TGTGCCAGCAGCTTAGCGCGGGGGGAAAAACTGTTTTTT.

This sequence joins TRBV10-3 and TRBJ2-7, with 9 bases that match TRBD1. The CDR3 runs to 15 residues. Looked up from germline, CDR1 is ENHRY and CDR2 is SYGVKD. J was trimmed by 11 bases and V by 6 bases; bases with no gene match: 17. For the CDR3, the DNA is TGTGCCATCAGAGAGACACCGGGACAGGGTTTTTTGGAGTACTTC. Its translation is CAIRETPGQGFLEYF.

The rearrangement links TRBV7-8 to TRBJ2-5; 12 bases match TRBD2. CDR1 is SGHVS, CDR2 FQNEAQ, per germline. J lost 5 bases, V lost 1 base, and 2 bases had no gene match. The CDR3 has 15 amino acids. The CDR3 region is CASSLGTSGIETQYF. As DNA, the CDR3 is TGTGCCAGCAGCTTAGGGACTAGCGGGATTGAGACCCAGTACTTC.

V usage is TRBV28 and J usage is TRBJ2-7, with a weak D call TRBD2 (5 bases). This CDR3 contains 13 residues. The V end lost 3 bases, the J end lost 8 bases, and 14 bases lay between the germline ends. Germline CDR1 and CDR2: MDHEN and SYDVKM. Here the CDR3 reads CASSFQWEQKQYF. CDR3 DNA: TGTGCCAGCAGTTTTCAATGGGAGCAAAAGCAGTACTTC.

The table lists this clone with a count of one. The chain employs TRBV6-1 and TRBJ1-1; D uncertain. Germline V gives CDR1 MNHNS, CDR2 SASEGT. The CDR3 covers 12 residues. Deletions cut 3 bases from V and 7 bases from J, with 9 bases between. CDR3 amino acids: CASSEKHLEAFF. The DNA of the CDR3 is TGTGCCAGCAGTGAGAAACACCTTGAAGCTTTCTTT.

The gene calls are TRBV9 and TRBJ2-5; 15 bases map to TRBD2. The CDR3 loop spans 18 amino acids. CDR1 and CDR2 (germline): SGDLS, YYNGEE. The junction had 7 bases not matched to a gene; V was cut back by 2 bases and J by 2 bases. The CDR3 region is CASSVGTSGRPYQETQYF. The CDR3 region has the DNA TGTGCCAGCAGCGTCGGGACTAGCGGGAGGCCCTATCAAGAGACCCAGTACTTC.

The chain couples TRBV5-4 to TRBJ2-1, with TRBD2 matching 12 bases. The J segment lost 0 bases and the V segment lost 5 bases, leaving 6 bases of the junction unmatched. Germline V CDR1 and CDR2: SGHNT, YYREEE (reference sequence). This CDR3 comprises 17 residues. Here the CDR3 DNA reads TGTGCCAGCAGTGGACTAGCGGGATCTAGCTCCTACAATGAGCAGTTCTTC. Protein sequence: CASSGLAGSSSYNEQFF. The variable domain in full, with the rest retrieved from reference TRBV5-4 and TRBJ2-1, is ETGVTQSPTHLIKTRGQQVTLRCSSQSGHNTVSWYQQALGQGPQFIFQYYREEENGRGNFPPRFSGLQFPNYSSELNVNALELDDSALYLCASSGLAGSSSYNEQFFGPGTRLTVL.

The J gene is TRBJ2-5, the V gene TRBV19; 8 bases line up with TRBD2. CDR1 is LNHDA and CDR2 is SQIVND in the germline V gene (reference sequence). The CDR3 contains 14 residues. The CDR3 coding sequence is TGTAACCGGGAGGGCCACCGCGACCAAGAGACCCAGTACTTC. Translating gives CNREGHRDQETQYF.

This clone was detected many times. The V call is TRBV2, the J call TRBJ2-1, with a possible D match to TRBD2 (7 bases). With 1 base removed from V and 3 bases from J, the gap between germline ends came to 22 bases. The CDR3 covers 19 residues. Germline loops: CDR1 SNHLY, CDR2 FYNNEI. DNA for the CDR3: TGTGCCAGCAGTGAAGTGGGACACGCAGGGGCGGGGGTCTACAATGAGCAGTTCTTC. Translated, it gives CASSEVGHAGAGVYNEQFF.

The V gene is TRBV28, the J gene TRBJ1-5; no definite D call. The length of the CDR3 is 13 residues. V was pared by 5 bases and J by 0 bases, with 5 bases between. Germline V CDR1 and CDR2: MDHEN, SYDVKM. The CDR3 is CASSSYSNQPQHF. DNA for the CDR3: TGTGCCAGCAGTAGCTATAGCAATCAGCCCCAGCATTTT.

There are a few counts of this clone. The chain carries TRBV6-2 or TRBV6-3 and TRBJ2-7; D might be TRBD2 (6 bases). Germline CDR1 and CDR2: MNHEY and SVGEGT. Trimming took off 0 bases at V and 4 bases at J, with 16 bases between the two ends. The CDR3 totals 16 residues. CDR3 coding DNA: TGTGCCAGCAGTTACTCCCCCCGGGGGATTTCTTACGAGCAGTACTTC. Translating it yields CASSYSPRGISYEQYF.

The CDR3 region is CASSPGPAVNIQYF. The DNA for the CDR3 is TGTGCCAGCAGTCCGGGTCCTGCTGTAAACATTCAGTACTTC. The rearrangement uses TRBV28 and TRBJ2-4; D is unresolved. The CDR3 has 14 amino acids. Germline-derived CDR1 and CDR2 are MDHEN and SYDVKM. Trimming shortened V by 5 bases and J by 6 bases, and 14 bases separated the two germline ends.

This clone was found a few times. This chain connects TRBV6-6 to TRBJ1-2, with D possibly being TRBD1 (6 bases). This CDR3 contains 15 residues. V lost 6 bases, J lost 4 bases, and 18 bases lay in between. Germline V gives CDR1 MNHNY, CDR2 SVGAGI (reference sequence). The CDR3 spells CASRTTGYEAYGYTF. For the CDR3, the DNA is TGTGCCAGCAGAACTACAGGGTATGAGGCCTATGGCTACACCTTC.